This record concerns one T cell receptor beta chain sequence. Its antigen is currently unknown. Primed by a sample-barcoded 5' primer and a J-beta primer mix, a second PCR proceeded for roughly 7 to 11 cycles. Each CDR3 protein gets one entry after TCRdb re-called the 5' RACE reads with MiXCR. Seen here are over 700,000 distinct CDR3 sequences, 53% observed once, and the top ten hold about 38%. The data were taken from a study of blood T cells in healthy people across ages. This CDR3 is 14 amino acids long. V lost 6 bases and J 6 bases, leaving 16 bases between the germline ends. Germline V gene sequence: CDR1 MNHEY, CDR2 SVGAGI. General study points: With naive T cell percentage, TCR beta diversity showed a strong correlation. Investigators treated diversity estimates from one million T cells as underestimates.

The receptor comes from an elderly man in good health. Sequenced input: blood. The chain recombines TRBV6-5 with TRBJ2-3; a possible D gene is TRBD1 (5 bases). The CDR3 region is CASRTGGAGDTQYF. The CDR3 DNA sequence: TGTGCCAGCAGAACAGGCGGAGCAGGGGATACGCAGTATTTT.